This T cell receptor (beta chain) was profiled in a study of human T cells and chemical hapten exposure. Stated time point: patch test 1, 2 weeks after DPC sensitization. The treatment denotes: therapeutic diphenylcyclopropenone sensitization with weekly scalp DPC. The CDR3 runs to 15 residues. Germline V gives CDR1 MNHNY, CDR2 SVGAGI (reference sequence). The V and J ends lost 2 bases and 4 bases respectively, with 12 bases between them. A word on this clonotype: The target antigen is unknown.

Original handling: TCR counts had a median of about 94,000 per sample and spanned roughly 23,224 to 690,600. TCRdb called the RACE reads again in MiXCR, with one record for every CDR3 protein. The V and J calls were not made by the authors but by TCRdb's processing. The sample has about 120,000 distinct CDR3 sequences; about 12% are singletons. Study-level points and caveats: Patch test score tracked positively with PT1 expanded TCR counts.

The chain combines TRBV6-6 with TRBJ2-1; a possible D gene is TRBD1 (5 bases). The TCR comes from a woman between 45 and 60 years old with alopecia areata. Some clones in this sample may be carry-over from other donors' samples. Sequenced here: whole blood, sampled in connection with sensitization to the hapten diphenylcyclopropenone (DPC). DNA of the CDR3: TGTGCCAGCAGTTACGCGAAGGGGATGTACAATGAGCAGTTCTTC. This encodes CASSYAKGMYNEQFF.